The present T cell receptor beta chain was sequenced within a study of T-cell memory formation after mild COVID-19 (dated by TCRdb to about 2021). At the level of the whole study: Most TCR sequence clusters were specific to one of the two donors. In a couple of donors, T-cell clones that expanded and contracted after mild COVID-19 were followed by sequencing TCRalpha and TCRbeta repertoires longitudinally. Two young, previously healthy adult volunteers made up the cohort, one male and one female.

Details on this clonotype: Its antigen is not yet known. No much larger clone exists at a distance of one base, and base qualities are not known.

Ficoll-Paque density gradient centrifugation was used to isolate PBMCs. General study outcomes and caveats: The study included only two mild cases, and larger cohorts that include severe cases with pre-infection samples were judged to be necessary. Contracting CD4+ clones were found mainly in CM and EM memory subsets, while CD8+ clones were enriched in EMRA. SARS-CoV-2 specificity was not confirmed for the second-wave clones peaking on day 37. Balanced CD4/CD8 phenotypes were observed for clones contracting from day 15 to 85, whereas a bias towards CD4+ was observed for a second wave of clones expanding from day 15 to 37. Some responding clones were found in pre-infection memory, which suggests that pre-existing cross-reactive memory T cells took part in the SARS-CoV-2 response.

The CDR3 runs 15 amino acids, cysteine and phenylalanine included. The read is trimmed to its CDR3 DNA, 45 bases read in frame from base 1. Taken from the germline V gene, the CDR1 and CDR2 loops are SGHVS and FNYEAQ. Clipping removes 6 bases from V and 10 bases from J, with 11 as the unmatched junction base count. Instrument on record: Illumina NovaSeq 6000. cDNA libraries for TCRalpha and TCRbeta were prepared by 5'RACE using constant-segment primers, with sample barcodes and unique molecular identifiers added. RNA was extracted from every sample with Trizol reagent. Libraries were amplified in two PCR steps, with a second sample barcode and Illumina TruSeq adapters added in the second step. The libraries were sequenced on an Illumina NovaSeq using 2 x 150 bp paired-end reads. Under the source paper's analysis protocol: Demultiplexing of reads and collapsing into UMI-guided consensus sequences were performed with migec v1.2.7. Using mixcr v2.1.11, UMI consensuses were aligned to TRA and TRB V and J templates and then assembled into clonotypes. Clonotypes were classified as expanded or contracted when called significant by both edgeR and NoisET, with noise models trained on biological replicates. For edgeR calls, the thresholds were a false discovery rate-adjusted p below 0.01 and a log2 fold-change of 1. As an exploratory analysis of dynamics, max-normalized trajectories of the 1000 most abundant clonotypes were examined by PCA with hierarchical clustering. The CD4 or CD8 phenotype of responding clones was assigned using the separately sequenced CD4+ and CD8+ repertoires. The public reads were reanalyzed by TCRdb: fastp trimming at Q25, MiXCR alignment, in-frame beta chains only. All rows with the same CDR3 protein become a single entry with the most common DNA and genes. The V and J calls were not made by the authors but by TCRdb's processing. A total of 350,000 to 500,000 distinct CDR3 sequences appear in this sample, 15% to 25% of them only once. Roughly 8.4% of the sample belongs to the ten largest clones.

This receptor was taken from an adult woman who had mild COVID-19 (a few samples of this study predate the infection). The sample titles of this study are shuffled in the database, so cell type and time point are left out; the donor was told from shared clones. Sequencing was carried out using PBMCs or a T cell subset sorted from them (not recorded which). The chain is made from TRBV7-6 and TRBJ1-6; 8 middle bases align to TRBD1. The sequenced DNA is TGTGCCAGCAGGGCGGACAGGGCCCAAGAATCACCCCTCCACTTT. It specifies CASRADRAQESPLHF.